The TCR beta chain described here comes from a study of technical replicates of blood from several donors. The germline CDR1 and CDR2 sequences are SGHTA and FQGNSA. The CDR3 covers 16 residues. Trimming took 3 bases from V and 3 from J; bases not matched to a gene: 3. Produced via immunoSEQ multiplex PCR; TCRdb's table is partial and in-frame only. The top ten hold around 5% of the sample, which has roughly 64,000 clones, approximately 86% seen once. Input material: PBMCs. This receptor was identified in a human donor in good health. Some clones in this sample may be carry-over from other donors' samples. This chain joins TRBV7-2 and TRBJ1-4; 11 bases map to TRBD1. CDR3 sequence: CASSFGQGASNEKLFF. As DNA, the CDR3 is TGTGCCAGCAGCTTTGGACAGGGGGCTTCTAATGAAAAACTGTTTTTT.